This T cell receptor (beta chain) was sequenced for a study of T cell repertoires in cytomegalovirus infection. Turning to the study itself: Indications of both CMV infection and matching HLA type were provided by public TCR beta signatures.

The CDR3 runs to 15 residues. The junction had 5 bases not matched to a gene; V was cut back by 3 bases and J by 4 bases. CDR1 and CDR2 from the germline V gene are SEHNR and FQNEAQ (reference sequence). This clonotype was recorded many times. Antigen unknown. Study observations and caveats: Carriers of CMV plus the relevant HLA were identified by cumulative public TCR beta family frequency. In two of eight donors, the top clonotype was HLA-C-restricted CMV-specific.

TCRdb reanalysed the reads using MiXCR and keeps one entry per CDR3 protein. The sample has some 120,000 distinct CDR3 sequences; roughly 32% are singletons. This clonotype was sampled from a human donor in good health (CMV status not recorded). Some clones in this sample may be carry-over from other donors' samples. The chain is built from TRBV7-9 and TRBJ2-5; 10 nucleotides align to TRBD1. Material: CD8+ T cells from cultured PBMCs, obtained from culture after CMV antigen stimulation. The CDR3 sequence: CASSLSGTGVETQYF. CDR3 nucleotides: TGTGCCAGCAGCTTGTCCGGGACAGGGGTAGAGACCCAGTACTTC.